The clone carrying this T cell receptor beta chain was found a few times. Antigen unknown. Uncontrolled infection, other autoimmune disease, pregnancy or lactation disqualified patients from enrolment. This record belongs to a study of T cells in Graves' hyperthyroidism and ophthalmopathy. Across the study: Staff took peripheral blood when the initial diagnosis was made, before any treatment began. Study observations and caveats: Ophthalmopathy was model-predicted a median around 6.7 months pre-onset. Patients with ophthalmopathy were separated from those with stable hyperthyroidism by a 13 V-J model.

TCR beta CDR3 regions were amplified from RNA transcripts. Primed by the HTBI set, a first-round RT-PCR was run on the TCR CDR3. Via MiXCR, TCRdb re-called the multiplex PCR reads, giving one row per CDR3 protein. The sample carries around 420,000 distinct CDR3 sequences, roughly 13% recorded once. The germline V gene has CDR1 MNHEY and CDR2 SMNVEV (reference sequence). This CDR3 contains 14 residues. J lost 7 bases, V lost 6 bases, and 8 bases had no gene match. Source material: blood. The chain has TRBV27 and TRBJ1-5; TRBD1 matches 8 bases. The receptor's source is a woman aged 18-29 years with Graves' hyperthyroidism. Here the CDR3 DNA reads TGTGCCAGCAGCTCAGGACAGGGCGAGCAGCCCCAGCATTTT. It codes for CASSSGQGEQPQHF.